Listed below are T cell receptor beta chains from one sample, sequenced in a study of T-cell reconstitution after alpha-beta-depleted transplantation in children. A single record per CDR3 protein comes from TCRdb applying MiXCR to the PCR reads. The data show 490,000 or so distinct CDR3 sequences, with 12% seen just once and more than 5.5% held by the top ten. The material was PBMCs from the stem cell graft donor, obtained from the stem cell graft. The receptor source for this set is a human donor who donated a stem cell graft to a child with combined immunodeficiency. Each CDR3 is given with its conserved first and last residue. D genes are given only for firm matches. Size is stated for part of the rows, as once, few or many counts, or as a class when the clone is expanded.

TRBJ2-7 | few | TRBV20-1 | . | CSARDPGIAHYEQYF | TGCAGTGCTAGAGATCCGGGGATAGCCCACTACGAGCAGTACTTC
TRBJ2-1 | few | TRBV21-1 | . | CDKASGKGDEQFF | TGTGACAAGGCTAGCGGGAAGGGCGATGAGCAGTTCTTC
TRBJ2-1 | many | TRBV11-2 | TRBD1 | CASSTEWDRINNEQFF | TGTGCCAGCAGTACCGAGTGGGACAGGATAAACAATGAGCAGTTCTTC
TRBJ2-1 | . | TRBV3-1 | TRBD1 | CASSQIPGQVVLTADNEQFF | TGTGCCAGCAGCCAAATTCCGGGACAGGTCGTCCTCACGGCTGACAATGAGCAGTTCTTC
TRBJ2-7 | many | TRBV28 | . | CASRTRGANEQYF | TGTGCCAGCCGTACCCGGGGGGCAAACGAGCAGTACTTC
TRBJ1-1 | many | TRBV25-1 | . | CASSESVGGTEAFF | TGTGCCAGCAGTGAATCAGTAGGGGGCACTGAAGCTTTCTTT
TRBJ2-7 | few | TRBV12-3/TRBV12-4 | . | CASSLGRTNEQYF | TGTGCCAGCTCCCTAGGGAGAACCAACGAGCAGTACTTC
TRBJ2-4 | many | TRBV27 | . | CASSFKIRGIQYF | TGTGCCAGCAGTTTTAAAATAAGAGGCATTCAGTACTTC
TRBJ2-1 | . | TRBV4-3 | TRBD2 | CASSQGPGLGDNEQFF | TGCGCCAGCAGCCAAGGCCCGGGACTAGGGGACAATGAGCAGTTCTTC
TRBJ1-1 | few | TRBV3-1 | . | CASSQDGRTAQGAFF | TGTGCCAGCAGCCAAGATGGGAGGACAGCGCAAGGGGCTTTCTTT
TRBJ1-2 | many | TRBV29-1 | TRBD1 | CSVRDRGLSYTF | TGCAGCGTCCGGGACAGGGGGCTTAGCTACACCTTC
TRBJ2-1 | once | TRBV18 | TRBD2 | CASSPPRTSGFNEQFF | TGTGCCAGCTCACCACCGAGGACTAGCGGATTTAATGAGCAGTTCTTC
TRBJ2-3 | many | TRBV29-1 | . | CSVERLGGHTDTQYF | TGCAGCGTTGAAAGATTGGGCGGGCACACAGATACGCAGTATTTT
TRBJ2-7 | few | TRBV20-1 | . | CSARQGVTYEQYF | TGCAGTGCTAGACAGGGAGTTACCTACGAGCAGTACTTC